Listed below are T cell receptor beta chains from one sample, sequenced in a study of shared clonotypes between healthy human individuals. This table comes from immunoSEQ multiplex PCR, and its TCRdb copy is limited to in-frame clones, with some not included. The table lists around 2,000,000 clones, approximately 94% of them singletons, with more than 0.95% in the top ten. The specimen was naive CD8+ T cells sorted from blood. The source is a man between 18 and 29 years old in good health. CDR3s include the opening cysteine and the closing phenylalanine or tryptophan. Each record gives: J gene, D gene, clone size, CDR3 length, V gene, CDR3 DNA, CDR3 protein. The D gene is left open where the match is weak. The size entry is marked missing in some rows and otherwise reads once, few, many or a size class.

TRBJ2-2 . . 16 TRBV5-6 TGTGCCAGCAGCTTGCTAAGCGGAGAAAACACCGGGGAGCTGTTTTTT CASSLLSGENTGELFF
TRBJ1-5 . . 14 TRBV28 TGTGCCAGCAGTTTAGAGCAGGGGCATCAGCCCCAGCATTTT CASSLEQGHQPQHF
TRBJ2-7 . . 14 TRBV9 TGTGCCAGCAGCGTAGGGGAGGCAGGCTACGAGCAGTACTTC CASSVGEAGYEQYF
TRBJ1-1 . . 17 TRBV9 TGTGCCAGCAGCGAACACCCGGGTCCACCCCCGAACACTGAAGCTTTCTTT CASSEHPGPPPNTEAFF
TRBJ2-7 . . 13 TRBV11-2 TGTGCCAGCAGCTTAGTAGGGGGAGGGGAGCAGTACTTC CASSLVGGGEQYF
TRBJ2-1 . . 17 TRBV4-3 TGCGCCAGCAGCCAAGAGCCAATTGGGGTGGACTACAATGAGCAGTTCTTC CASSQEPIGVDYNEQFF
TRBJ2-2 . . 14 TRBV27 TGTGCCAGCAGTTTATTAATGAACACCGGGGAGCTGTTTTTT CASSLLMNTGELFF
TRBJ2-2 TRBD2 . 14 TRBV7-8 TGTGCCAGCAGCTTTAGCGGGAGGACCGGGGAGCTGTTTTTT CASSFSGRTGELFF
TRBJ2-7 . . 16 TRBV15 TGTGCCACCAGCAGAGGGAGAACCGATAGCCCCTACGAGCAGTACTTC CATSRGRTDSPYEQYF
TRBJ1-1 . . 14 TRBV2 TGTGCCAGCATCGGCCTCCGAGGGGGCACTGAAGCTTTCTTT CASIGLRGGTEAFF
TRBJ1-2 . . 14 TRBV5-1 TGCGCCAGCAGCTTGACAGGATCTAACTATGGCTACACCTTC CASSLTGSNYGYTF
TRBJ2-3 . . 17 TRBV2 TGTGCCAGCAACTACCATAGACAGGGCGGGGACACAGATACGCAGTATTTT CASNYHRQGGDTDTQYF
TRBJ2-2 . once 14 TRBV27 TGTGCCAGCAGCCCTTTGGGCTTAGACGGGGAGCTGTTTTTT CASSPLGLDGELFF
TRBJ2-2 . . 13 TRBV10-3 TGTGCCATCATTAGGGCGGAAACCGGGGAGCTGTTTTTT CAIIRAETGELFF
TRBJ1-1 . . 14 TRBV29-1 TGCAGCGTTGAAGATTGGGAGGAGAACACTGAAGCTTTCTTT CSVEDWEENTEAFF
TRBJ1-6 . . 14 TRBV27 TGTGCCAGCAGAGTTGGGGCCCCTAATTCACCCCTCCACTTT CASRVGAPNSPLHF
TRBJ2-5 . . 11 TRBV6-1 TGTGCCAGCAGACATTCAGAGACCCAGTACTTC CASRHSETQYF
TRBJ1-2 TRBD1 . 13 TRBV11-2 TGTGCCAGCAGCTCCGGACAGGGCTATGGCTACACCTTC CASSSGQGYGYTF
TRBJ1-1 . . 15 TRBV30 TGTGCCTGGAGAGGTAGGGGACACCTGAACACTGAAGCTTTCTTT CAWRGRGHLNTEAFF
TRBJ1-2 . . 14 TRBV7-2 TGTGCCAGCAGCTTCTTTGGACGGGACTATGGCTACACCTTC CASSFFGRDYGYTF
TRBJ2-7 . once 15 TRBV19 TGTGCCAGTAGTATATTTCACGGACAAGGCTACGAGCAGTACTTC CASSIFHGQGYEQYF
TRBJ1-1 . . 14 TRBV7-9 TGTGCCAGCAGCTTCAATGAGTTGAACACTGAAGCTTTCTTT CASSFNELNTEAFF
TRBJ1-1 . . 12 TRBV7-9 TGTGCCAGCAGTCAGATAAACACTGAAGCTTTCTTT CASSQINTEAFF
TRBJ2-7 TRBD1 . 15 TRBV27 TGTGCCAGCACCCCCATCGGGACAGGGGACTACGAGCAGTACTTC CASTPIGTGDYEQYF
TRBJ2-2 . . 16 TRBV6-5 TGTGCCAGCAGTTACGACGGGGGGCCTAACACCGGGGAGCTGTTTTTT CASSYDGGPNTGELFF
TRBJ2-3 TRBD2 . 16 TRBV5-1 TGCGCCAGCAGCTCCGGACTAGCGTGGGGCACAGATACGCAGTATTTT CASSSGLAWGTDTQYF
TRBJ2-1 . . 12 TRBV13 TGTGCCAGCAGCTTCAGGGGTCATGAGCAGTTCTTC CASSFRGHEQFF
TRBJ1-6 . once 16 TRBV12-5 TGTGCTAGTGGTCCTCCTCGGGTTCCAGATAATTCACCCCTCCACTTT CASGPPRVPDNSPLHF
TRBJ2-7 TRBD2 once 15 TRBV7-9 TGTGCCAGCAGCCCTTATGCGGGAGGGCTCTACGAGCAGTACTTC CASSPYAGGLYEQYF
TRBJ2-7 . . 16 TRBV27 TGTGCCAGCAGTTTGGGGCCCGGGACGGGGGGACAAGAGCAGTACTTC CASSLGPGTGGQEQYF
TRBJ1-1 . . 12 TRBV5-1 TGCGCCAGCAGCCCCCGGGGTTTTGAAGCTTTCTTT CASSPRGFEAFF
TRBJ2-7 . . 14 TRBV5-6 TGTGCCAGCAGCTTGACCCCTGACAGCCTAGTGCAGTACTTC CASSLTPDSLVQYF
TRBJ2-7 . . 13 TRBV9 TGTGCCAGCAGCGTAGAAGTAGGCTCCGAGCAGTACTTC CASSVEVGSEQYF
TRBJ2-1 TRBD2 . 15 TRBV27 TGTGCCAGCAGTTTAGTGACTAGCGGGAGAGGTGAGCAGTTCTTC CASSLVTSGRGEQFF
TRBJ1-4 . . 11 TRBV5-1 TGCGCCAGCAGCTTGAGCGGGAAACTGTTTTTT CASSLSGKLFF
TRBJ1-6 . . 13 TRBV6-1 TGTGCCAGCAGATCAGAACAACCGGGACATAAGGACTTT CASRSEQPGHKDF
TRBJ2-7 . . 13 TRBV23-1 TGCGCCAGCTTCCGGGGGCCCTCCTACGAGCAGTACTTC CASFRGPSYEQYF
TRBJ1-1 . . 14 TRBV19 TGTGCCAGTAGTATGACAGGCGGAGAATTTGAAGCTTTCTTT CASSMTGGEFEAFF
TRBJ2-7 . . 11 TRBV29-1 TGCAGCTTCGTGGGGGTCTACGAGCAGTACTTC CSFVGVYEQYF
TRBJ2-3 . . 11 TRBV2 TGTGCCAGCAGTGTGGCAGATACGCAGTATTTT CASSVADTQYF
TRBJ2-1 TRBD2 once 18 TRBV10-2 TGCGCCAGCAGTCCCGGGACTAGCGGTTCAACCTCCTACAATGAGCAGTTCTTC CASSPGTSGSTSYNEQFF
TRBJ2-3 . . 14 TRBV9 TGTGCCAGCAGCGTAGCTGGCGTGGGAGATACGCAGTATTTT CASSVAGVGDTQYF
TRBJ2-7 TRBD1 . 14 TRBV27 TGTGCCAGCAGCATGGGACAGGGTGTTGGCGAGCAGTACTTC CASSMGQGVGEQYF
TRBJ2-7 TRBD1 . 14 TRBV27 TGTGCCAGCAGATTACGACAGGGGGTTTACGAGCAGTACTTC CASRLRQGVYEQYF
TRBJ2-7 TRBD2 once 14 TRBV7-9 TGTGCCAGCCGGGGCGGCGGGAGGCCCTACGAGCAGTACTTC CASRGGGRPYEQYF
TRBJ1-2 . . 14 TRBV5-1 TGCGCCAGCAGCTTGGCCGGACAGAACTATGGCTACACCTTC CASSLAGQNYGYTF
TRBJ2-7 . . 16 TRBV27 TGTGCCAGCAGTCCCAGCCGAGGGGATTCCTCCTACGAGCAGTACTTC CASSPSRGDSSYEQYF
TRBJ2-7 TRBD2 . 13 TRBV25-1 TGTGCCAGCAGTGTTCCGGGACTAGACGAGCAGTACTTC CASSVPGLDEQYF
TRBJ1-6 . . 17 TRBV11-2 TGTGCCAGCAGCTTAGGGCCCGGGCAGGGCAATAATTCACCCCTCCACTTT CASSLGPGQGNNSPLHF
TRBJ2-5 TRBD1 . 15 TRBV10-3 TGTGCCATCAGTGGAAGGACAGGCCACCAAGAGACCCAGTACTTC CAISGRTGHQETQYF
TRBJ2-7 . . 14 TRBV7-2 TGTGCCAGCAGCTTTGGGGAGAGCTCCTACGAGCAGTACTTC CASSFGESSYEQYF
TRBJ2-1 . . 12 TRBV29-1 TGCACCATCGCGGACAGCGACAATGAGCAGTTCTTC CTIADSDNEQFF
TRBJ1-2 . few 13 TRBV25-1 TGTGCCAGCAGTGTGGCGGCCGGCTATGGCTACACCTTC CASSVAAGYGYTF
TRBJ1-2 . . 14 TRBV27 TGTGCCAGCAGTACCAGCGGCAGTCACTATGGCTACACCTTC CASSTSGSHYGYTF